Presented here are 28 T cell receptor beta chains from one specimen sequenced in a study of Ad26.COV2.S vaccination and SARS-CoV-2 variants. Regarding treatment: some 20 received Ad26.COV2.S at low or high dose, single or two shots; about 5 received placebo; per-sample allocation not given. The samples date from day 63 after the first vaccine or placebo injection. The method was immunoSEQ multiplex PCR; TCRdb's version includes in-frame clones alone and lacks a portion of them. The sample contains around 500,000 clones, 80% to 90% of which appear only once. This specimen consisted of peripheral blood, obtained in a trial of Ad26.COV2.S vaccine versus placebo. The receptor source for this set is a person between 18 and 65 years old who received the Ad26.COV2.S COVID-19 vaccine or a placebo.

This clone was picked up one time. V is TRBV7-2 and J is TRBJ2-2, with D uncertain. Germline CDR1 and CDR2: SGHTA and FQGNSA. The CDR3 runs to 14 residues. The V end was cut by 1 base, the J end by 6 bases, with 9 bases between. CDR3 in amino acids: CASSLDPGPGELFF. In DNA, the CDR3 is TGTGCCAGCAGCTTAGATCCGGGTCCCGGGGAGCTGTTTTTT.

V and J are TRBV7-9 and TRBJ1-1; D ambiguous. V shed 1 base and J shed 4 bases, with 16 bases lying between them. This CDR3 region has 16 residues. Germline lookup yields CDR1 SEHNR and CDR2 FQNEAQ (reference sequence). CDR3 residues: CASSLGTVTGFTEAFF. As DNA, the CDR3 is TGTGCCAGCAGCTTAGGGACCGTCACTGGGTTCACTGAAGCTTTCTTT.

The chain carries TRBV19 and TRBJ1-1, with D perhaps TRBD1 (5 bases). CDR1 and CDR2 (germline): LNHDA, SQIVND (reference sequence). V lost 4 bases and J 4 bases, leaving 13 bases between the germline ends. The CDR3 has 14 amino acids. The CDR3 loop reads CASSTRGRGTEAFF. Written as DNA, the CDR3 is TGTGCCAGTAGTACAAGGGGCCGTGGCACTGAAGCTTTCTTT.

This clone was observed a single time. The chain is built from TRBV5-1 and TRBJ1-4; TRBD1 agrees at 7 bases. The CDR3 spans 15 residues. The germline CDR1 and CDR2 sequences are SGHRS and YFSETQ. J lost 2 bases, V lost 0 bases, and 1 base had no gene match. Here the CDR3 DNA reads TGCGCCAGCAGCTTGGTGACAGGGACTAATGAAAAACTGTTTTTT. Translation gives CASSLVTGTNEKLFF.

V gene TRBV4-3 combines with J gene TRBJ1-1, with D tentatively TRBD1 (5 bases). CDR3 size: 17 residues. Per the germline V gene, CDR1 is LGHNA and CDR2 is YSLEER. Trimming removed 1 base from V and 4 bases from J, with 19 bases in between. CDR3 residues: CASSQGITDSYFTEAFF. The CDR3 DNA follows: TGCGCCAGCAGCCAAGGGATAACCGACAGCTACTTCACTGAAGCTTTCTTT.

This clone turned up a few times. This chain connects TRBV16 to TRBJ2-7, with 7 bases fitting TRBD2. The CDR3 spans 14 residues. V was clipped by 3 bases and J by 5 bases; unmatched bases: 7. The germline gives CDR1 KGHSY, CDR2 FQNENV. CDR3 sequence reads: CASSHLRGGNEQYF. CDR3 DNA sequence: TGTGCCAGCAGCCATTTGCGGGGAGGGAACGAGCAGTACTTC.

The chain carries TRBV5-5 and TRBJ2-3, with D perhaps being TRBD1 or TRBD2 (6 bases each). V was shortened by 3 bases and J by 4 bases, with 12 bases between the two germline ends. The germline V gene has CDR1 SGHKS and CDR2 YYEKEE (reference sequence). This CDR3 contains 14 residues. CDR3: CASSWGAGSDTQYF. The CDR3 DNA reads TGTGCCAGCAGCTGGGGGGCGGGCTCAGATACGCAGTATTTT.

V and J are TRBV4-2 and TRBJ2-1; TRBD1 or TRBD2 may be the D gene (5 bases each). Per germline, CDR1 LGHNA and CDR2 YNFKEQ. This CDR3 spans 15 amino acids. Trimming cost V 0 bases and J 8 bases, with 14 bases left between them. The CDR3 nucleotides are TGTGCCAGCAGCCAAGAAGAGGCAGGGACCGATGAGCAGTTCTTC. It codes for CASSQEEAGTDEQFF.

This clone was picked up one time. The chain couples TRBV9 to TRBJ2-3, with TRBD2 matching over 14 bases. CDR3 length equals 17 residues. Germline V gene sequence: CDR1 SGDLS, CDR2 YYNGEE. With V trimmed by 4 bases and J by 4 bases, 8 bases remained unmatched. The CDR3 spells CASSRPGTSGSADTQYF. The DNA of the CDR3 is TGTGCCAGCAGCAGACCCGGGACTAGCGGGAGTGCAGATACGCAGTATTTT.

The chain joins TRBV7-8 to TRBJ2-1, with 8 bases that match TRBD2. The CDR3 extends over 15 amino acids. Germline V lookup: CDR1 SGHVS, CDR2 FQNEAQ. V was clipped by 4 bases and J by 9 bases; unmatched bases: 11. CDR3 nucleotides: TGTGCCAGCAGCTCCGGGACTAGGGGGTTTGGTGAGCAGTTCTTC. Translation gives CASSSGTRGFGEQFF.

The V gene is TRBV27, the J gene TRBJ2-7; the D is unclear. Germline V gene data show CDR1 as MNHEY and CDR2 as SMNVEV (reference sequence). The CDR3 spans 13 residues. With 4 bases removed from V and 3 bases from J, the gap between germline ends came to 10 bases. The CDR3 here is CASSSFGSYEQYF. Here the CDR3 DNA reads TGTGCCAGCAGTTCCTTTGGCAGCTACGAGCAGTACTTC.

The genes are TRBV2 and TRBJ2-1; 9 bases match TRBD1. The CDR3 length is 15 residues. Trimming removed 6 bases from V and 0 bases from J; junction bases left unmatched: 3. CDR1 is SNHLY and CDR2 is FYNNEI in the germline V gene. The CDR3 region has the DNA TGTGCCAGCAGCAAGACAGGGGGCTCCTACAATGAGCAGTTCTTC. Residues: CASSKTGGSYNEQFF.

The chain is built from TRBV6-5 and TRBJ2-3, with TRBD2 matching over 9 bases. With V trimmed by 0 bases and J by 6 bases, 7 bases remained unmatched. Germline CDR1 reads MNHEY; CDR2 reads SVGAGI. This CDR3 comprises 16 residues. This chain's CDR3 is CASSYSMTSGRDTQYF. The CDR3 coding sequence is TGTGCCAGCAGTTACTCGATGACTAGCGGCAGGGATACGCAGTATTTT.

The rearrangement links TRBV11-3 to TRBJ1-1, with 10 bases that match TRBD1. This CDR3 has 13 residues. V trimming: 3 bases; J trimming: 7 bases; junction bases outside the gene matches: 2. Per the germline V gene, CDR1 is SGHNT and CDR2 is YENEEA. CDR3 nucleotide sequence: TGTGCCAGCAGCTTGACAGGGGGCCGTGAAGCTTTCTTT. As protein: CASSLTGGREAFF.

This chain links TRBV7-2 with TRBJ1-3, with TRBD1 matching 7 bases. The germline V gene has CDR1 SGHTA and CDR2 FQGNSA. The CDR3 runs to 15 residues. After removal of 5 bases from V and 0 bases from J, the junction contained 4 bases not matched to a gene. This chain's CDR3 is CASSRRDSSGNTIYF. The CDR3 nucleotides are TGTGCCAGCAGCCGCCGGGACAGCTCTGGAAACACCATATATTTT.

The chain recombines TRBV5-1 with TRBJ2-7; the match to TRBD1 covers 8 bases. The CDR3 runs to 17 residues. Germline V gene sequence: CDR1 SGHRS, CDR2 YFSETQ. V lost 2 bases, J lost 3 bases, and 13 bases stayed unmatched. The CDR3 bases are TGCGCCAGCAGCTTCCAGGGGGCGATTGGGCCCGGCTACGAGCAGTACTTC. Translated: CASSFQGAIGPGYEQYF.

The V gene is TRBV10-3, the J gene TRBJ2-7; D may correspond to TRBD1 or TRBD2 (5 bases each). This CDR3 region has 13 residues. V gave up 4 bases and J gave up 0 bases, with 7 bases separating them. Germline loops: CDR1 ENHRY, CDR2 SYGVKD. CDR3 amino acids: CAISVRGSYEQYF. Here the CDR3 DNA reads TGTGCCATCAGTGTGAGGGGCTCCTACGAGCAGTACTTC.

The chain combines TRBV19 with TRBJ2-7, with 7 bases identical to TRBD1. Germline assignment: CDR1 LNHDA and CDR2 SQIVND (reference sequence). The trim removed 5 bases at V and 2 bases at J, leaving 12 bases unmatched. This CDR3 has 16 residues. The CDR3 DNA sequence: TGTGCCAGTAGTTACACCGGACAGGCCGGCGCCTACGAGCAGTACTTC. Translation: CASSYTGQAGAYEQYF.

The gene calls are TRBV5-5 and TRBJ1-1; the D is unclear. The ends were cut back, 1 base at V and 10 bases at J, with 14 bases in the middle. The length of the CDR3 is 13 residues. Germline V gives CDR1 SGHKS, CDR2 YYEKEE (reference sequence). The CDR3 here is CASSLTTTGGAFF. The CDR3, as DNA: TGTGCCAGCAGCTTGACGACAACCGGTGGAGCTTTCTTT.

The rearrangement joins TRBV25-1 to TRBJ2-1; 7 nucleotides agree with TRBD2. This CDR3 contains 15 residues. V was pared by 7 bases and J by 4 bases, with 10 bases of the junction left unmatched. The germline V gene has CDR1 MGHDK and CDR2 SYGVNS. The CDR3 here is CASIKRGSPYNEQFF. Here the CDR3 DNA reads TGTGCCAGCATTAAGCGGGGATCGCCATACAATGAGCAGTTCTTC. The variable domain in full, with the rest retrieved from reference TRBV25-1 and TRBJ2-1, is EADIYQTPRYLVIGTGKKITLECSQTMGHDKMYWYQQDPGMELHLIHYSYGVNSTEKGDLSSESTVSRIRTEHFPLTLESARPSHTSQYLCASIKRGSPYNEQFFGPGTRLTVL.

V usage is TRBV5-1 and J usage is TRBJ2-7; no clear D gene. Germline V gene data show CDR1 as SGHRS and CDR2 as YFSETQ. Trimming stripped 3 bases from V and 4 bases from J, with 11 bases between. The CDR3 is 13 residues long. In DNA form, the CDR3 reads TGCGCCAGCAGCTCGGGCCCACGATACGAGCAGTACTTC. Translating gives CASSSGPRYEQYF.

The V call is TRBV30, the J call TRBJ1-1, with a tentative D call TRBD1 (5 bases). CDR1 is GTSNPN and CDR2 is SVGIG in the germline V gene (reference sequence). The CDR3 covers 10 residues. The V and J ends lost 5 bases and 6 bases respectively, with 7 bases between them. This CDR3 reads CAWWGAEAFF. The CDR3 DNA reads as TGTGCCTGGTGGGGGGCTGAAGCTTTCTTT. The entire variable domain, with the rest obtained from reference TRBV30 and TRBJ1-1, is as follows: SQTIHQWPATLVQPVGSPLSLECTVEGTSNPNLYWYRQAAGRGLQLLFYSVGIGQISSEVPQNLSASRPQDRQFILSSKKLLLSDSGFYLCAWWGAEAFFGQGTRLTVV.

V is TRBV10-2 and J is TRBJ2-1; 7 bases are a match to TRBD2. The CDR3 has 15 residues. From germline, CDR1 is WSHSY and CDR2 SAAADI. Trimming took 3 bases from V and 4 from J; bases not matched to a gene: 6. In DNA form, the CDR3 reads TGCGCCAGCAGTGAAGGACTAGTACCTTACAATGAGCAGTTCTTC. Encoded protein: CASSEGLVPYNEQFF.

V gene TRBV28 combines with J gene TRBJ2-3; 8 positions match TRBD1. The CDR3 sequence is 17 residues long. V shed 3 bases and J 4 bases; nucleotides not matched to a gene: 12. Looked up from germline, CDR1 is MDHEN and CDR2 is SYDVKM. The chain's CDR3 is CASSFSDREEGADTQYF. CDR3 coding DNA: TGTGCCAGCAGTTTCTCGGACAGGGAGGAGGGTGCAGATACGCAGTATTTT.

The J gene is TRBJ2-3, the V gene TRBV6-5; D unresolved. The germline V and J ends were trimmed by 6 bases and 2 bases, with 12 bases remaining between them. This CDR3 contains 14 residues. Germline V gene lookup returns CDR1 MNHEY and CDR2 SVGAGI. The CDR3 DNA reads as TGTGCCAGCAGATCGACTTACTACACAGATACGCAGTATTTT. Encoded protein: CASRSTYYTDTQYF.

In its sample, this clone was seen once. The chain has TRBV7-8 and TRBJ1-2; TRBD1 matches at 7 bases. The CDR3 has 16 amino acids. V lost 1 base, J lost 5 bases, and 10 bases stayed unmatched. The germline V gene encodes CDR1 SGHVS and CDR2 FQNEAQ. The DNA for the CDR3 is TGTGCCAGCAGCTTAGTATGGGCAGGGGGGGAATATGGCTACACCTTC. Amino acid sequence: CASSLVWAGGEYGYTF.

This clone was observed once. The rearrangement uses TRBV6-5 and TRBJ2-1, with a tentative D call TRBD2 (5 bases). The V gene lost 0 bases and the J gene lost 6 bases, with 9 bases spanning the gap. Germline V CDR1 and CDR2: MNHEY, SVGAGI. The CDR3 has 14 residues. The CDR3 coding sequence is TGTGCCAGCAGTTACTCGGAGGCTTCCAATGAGCAGTTCTTC. Its translation is CASSYSEASNEQFF.

The chain combines TRBV7-8 with TRBJ2-7; possible D gene TRBD2, 5 bases. Germline V gene lookup returns CDR1 SGHVS and CDR2 FQNEAQ. V lost 5 bases to trimming and J lost 7 bases, with 18 bases between them. The CDR3 contains 14 residues. The CDR3: CASSTPGTRHEQYF. Written as DNA, the CDR3 is TGTGCCAGCAGCACCCCCGGTACTAGGCATGAGCAGTACTTC.